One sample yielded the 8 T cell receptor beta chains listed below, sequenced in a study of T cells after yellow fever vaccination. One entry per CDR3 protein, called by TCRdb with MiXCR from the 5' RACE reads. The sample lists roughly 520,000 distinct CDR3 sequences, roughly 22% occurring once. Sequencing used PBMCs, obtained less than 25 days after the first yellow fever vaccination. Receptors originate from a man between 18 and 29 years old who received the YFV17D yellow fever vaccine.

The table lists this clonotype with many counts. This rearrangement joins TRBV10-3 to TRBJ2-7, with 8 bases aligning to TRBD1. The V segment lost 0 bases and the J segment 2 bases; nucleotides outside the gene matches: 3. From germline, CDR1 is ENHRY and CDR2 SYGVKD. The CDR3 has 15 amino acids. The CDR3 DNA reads TGTGCCATCAGTGAGTCGGGACAGGCTACCTACGAGCAGTACGTC. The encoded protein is CAISESGQATYEQYV.

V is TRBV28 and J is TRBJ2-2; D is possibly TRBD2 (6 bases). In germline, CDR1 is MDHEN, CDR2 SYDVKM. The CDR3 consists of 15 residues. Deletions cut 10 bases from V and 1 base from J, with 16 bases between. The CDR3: CAISSGTENTGELFF. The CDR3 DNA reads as TGTGCCATTTCGTCCGGGACTGAGAACACCGGGGAGCTGTTTTTT.

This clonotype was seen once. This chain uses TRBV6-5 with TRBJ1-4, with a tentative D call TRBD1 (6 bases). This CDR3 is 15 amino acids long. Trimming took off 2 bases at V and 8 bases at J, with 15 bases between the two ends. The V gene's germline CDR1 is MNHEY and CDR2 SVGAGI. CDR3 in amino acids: CASSYGGGGVEKLFF. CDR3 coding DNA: TGTGCCAGCAGTTACGGGGGCGGAGGGGTCGAAAAACTGTTTTTT.

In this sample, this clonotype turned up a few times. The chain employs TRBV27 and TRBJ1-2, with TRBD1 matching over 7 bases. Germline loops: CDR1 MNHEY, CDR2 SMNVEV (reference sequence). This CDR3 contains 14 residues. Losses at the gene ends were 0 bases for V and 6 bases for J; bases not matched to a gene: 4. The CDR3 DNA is TGTGCCAGCAGTTTATCCACAGGGGTGGATGGCTACACCTTC. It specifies CASSLSTGVDGYTF.

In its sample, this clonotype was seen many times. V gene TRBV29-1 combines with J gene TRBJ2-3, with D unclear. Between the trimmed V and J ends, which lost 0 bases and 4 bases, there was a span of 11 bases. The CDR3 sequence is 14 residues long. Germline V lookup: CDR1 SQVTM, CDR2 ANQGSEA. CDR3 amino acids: CSVEDPRASDTQYF. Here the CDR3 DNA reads TGCAGCGTTGAAGATCCCCGCGCGTCAGATACGCAGTATTTT.

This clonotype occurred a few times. CDR3 residues: CASSSREGNTEAFF. DNA of the CDR3: TGTGCCAGCAGCTCGCGGGAGGGTAACACTGAAGCTTTCTTT. The rearrangement links TRBV7-9 to TRBJ1-1; no definite D call. Trimming stripped 4 bases from V and 2 bases from J, with 11 bases between. There are 14 residues in the CDR3. Germline loops: CDR1 SEHNR, CDR2 FQNEAQ (reference sequence).

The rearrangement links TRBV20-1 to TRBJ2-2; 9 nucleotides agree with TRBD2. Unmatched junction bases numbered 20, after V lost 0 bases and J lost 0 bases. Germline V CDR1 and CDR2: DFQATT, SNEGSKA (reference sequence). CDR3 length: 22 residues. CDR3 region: CSARDLGVAVAGVIANTGELFF. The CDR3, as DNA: TGCAGTGCTAGAGATCTAGGGGTTGCGGTAGCGGGGGTGATCGCGAACACCGGGGAGCTGTTTTTT.

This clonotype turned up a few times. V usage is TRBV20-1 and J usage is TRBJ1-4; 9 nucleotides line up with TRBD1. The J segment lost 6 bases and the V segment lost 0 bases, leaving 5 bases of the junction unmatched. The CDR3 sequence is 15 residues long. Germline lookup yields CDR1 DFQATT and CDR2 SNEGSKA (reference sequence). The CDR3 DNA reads TGCAGTGCTAGAGATCCAGGGACAGGGCATGAAAAACTGTTTTTT. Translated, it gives CSARDPGTGHEKLFF.